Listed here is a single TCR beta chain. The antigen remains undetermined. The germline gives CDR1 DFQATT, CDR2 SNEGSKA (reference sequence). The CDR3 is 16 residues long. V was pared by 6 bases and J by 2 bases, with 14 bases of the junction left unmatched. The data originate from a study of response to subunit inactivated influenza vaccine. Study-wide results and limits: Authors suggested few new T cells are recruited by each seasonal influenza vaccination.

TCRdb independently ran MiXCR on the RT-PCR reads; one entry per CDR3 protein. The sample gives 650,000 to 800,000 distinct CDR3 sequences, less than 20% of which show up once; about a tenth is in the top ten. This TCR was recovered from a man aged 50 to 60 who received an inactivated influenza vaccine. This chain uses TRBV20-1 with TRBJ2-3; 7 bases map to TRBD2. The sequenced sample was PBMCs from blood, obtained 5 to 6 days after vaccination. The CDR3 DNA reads TGCAGTGCCGCCGCCCTTCTAGCGGAGATCACAGATACGCAGTATTTT. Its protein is CSAAALLAEITDTQYF.